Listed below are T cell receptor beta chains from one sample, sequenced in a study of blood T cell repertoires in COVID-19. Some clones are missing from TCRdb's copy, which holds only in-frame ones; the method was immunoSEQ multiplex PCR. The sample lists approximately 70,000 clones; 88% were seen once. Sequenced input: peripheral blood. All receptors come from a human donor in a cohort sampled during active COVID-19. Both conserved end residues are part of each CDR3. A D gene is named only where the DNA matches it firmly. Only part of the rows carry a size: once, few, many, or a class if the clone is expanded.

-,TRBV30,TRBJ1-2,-,CAWSVWLTGKGHGYTF,TGTGCCTGGAGTGTATGGCTTACAGGGAAGGGTCATGGCTACACCTTC
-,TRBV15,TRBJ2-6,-,CATSRDDRPGANVLTF,TGTGCCACCAGCAGAGATGACAGACCTGGGGCCAACGTCCTGACTTTC
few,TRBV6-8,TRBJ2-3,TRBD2,CASSYAASGRPDTQYF,TGTGCCAGCAGTTACGCGGCTAGCGGGAGGCCAGATACGCAGTATTTT
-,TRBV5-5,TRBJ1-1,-,CASSLNKEAFF,TGTGCCAGCAGCTTGAACAAAGAAGCTTTCTTT
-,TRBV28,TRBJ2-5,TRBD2,CASSSGGMETQYF,TGTGCCAGCAGTTCGGGGGGAATGGAGACCCAGTACTTC
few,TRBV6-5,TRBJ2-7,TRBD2,CASNLAGGPYEQYF,TGTGCCAGCAACCTAGCGGGGGGGCCTTACGAGCAGTACTTC
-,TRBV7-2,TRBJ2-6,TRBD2,CASSLATSGGAGGLANVLTF,TGTGCCAGCAGCTTAGCAACTAGCGGGGGGGCGGGAGGTTTGGCCAACGTCCTGACTTTC
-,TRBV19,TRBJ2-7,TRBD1,CASSPRQGRHEQYF,TGTGCCAGTAGCCCTCGACAGGGGAGGCACGAGCAGTACTTC
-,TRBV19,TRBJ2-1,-,CASKYTMADEQFF,TGTGCCAGTAAGTATACCATGGCCGATGAGCAGTTCTTC
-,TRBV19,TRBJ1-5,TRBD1,CASSRTGEKEGQPQHF,TGTGCCAGTAGTAGGACAGGAGAAAAGGAAGGGCAGCCCCAGCATTTT
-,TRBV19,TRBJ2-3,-,CASSSRGAADTQYF,TGTGCCAGTAGTAGCCGGGGTGCGGCAGATACGCAGTATTTT
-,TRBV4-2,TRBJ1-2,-,CASSPARSPLDYGYTF,TGTGCCAGCAGTCCGGCTAGGAGCCCCCTAGACTATGGCTACACCTTC
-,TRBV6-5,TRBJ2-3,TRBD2,CASRTSSTDTQYF,TGTGCCAGCCGGACTAGCAGCACAGATACGCAGTATTTT
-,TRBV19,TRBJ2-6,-,CASSTGVRAGANVLTF,TGTGCCAGTAGTACCGGGGTTCGCGCCGGGGCCAACGTCCTGACTTTC
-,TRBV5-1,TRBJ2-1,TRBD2,CASSLAGGPHEQFF,TGCGCCAGCAGCTTAGCGGGGGGGCCGCATGAGCAGTTCTTC
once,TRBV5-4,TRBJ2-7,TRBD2,CASWTGTSGRTWWPPQQYF,TGTGCCAGCTGGACCGGGACTAGCGGGAGGACCTGGTGGCCGCCGCAGCAGTACTTC
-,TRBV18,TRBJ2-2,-,CASSPGGLAANTGELFF,TGTGCCAGCTCACCAGGTGGCCTCGCGGCGAACACCGGGGAGCTGTTTTTT
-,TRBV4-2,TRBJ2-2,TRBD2,CASSQEAFAGDTGELFF,TGTGCCAGCAGCCAAGAGGCCTTCGCGGGGGACACCGGGGAGCTGTTTTTT
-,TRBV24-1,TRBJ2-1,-,CATSKPGVYNEQFF,TGTGCCACCAGCAAACCGGGGGTCTACAATGAGCAGTTCTTC
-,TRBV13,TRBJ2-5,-,CASSSLNLGGPGRETQYF,TGTGCCAGCAGCTCCCTCAATCTCGGGGGGCCGGGCCGGGAGACCCAGTACTTC
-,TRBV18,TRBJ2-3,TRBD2,CASSLPAGGSTDTQYF,TGTGCCAGCTCACTTCCAGCGGGAGGTTCCACAGATACGCAGTATTTT
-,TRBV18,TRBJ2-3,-,CASSPQGDTQYF,TGTGCCAGCTCACCACAGGGGGATACGCAGTATTTT
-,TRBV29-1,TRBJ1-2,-,CSVESAGLTYGYTF,TGCAGTGTCGAATCGGCAGGGCTAACCTATGGCTACACCTTC
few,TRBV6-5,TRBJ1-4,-,CASGWTATNEKLFF,TGTGCCAGCGGGTGGACAGCAACTAATGAAAAACTGTTTTTT
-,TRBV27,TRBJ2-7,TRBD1,CASRPGQGAAYEQYF,TGTGCCAGCAGGCCGGGACAGGGGGCCGCCTACGAGCAGTACTTC
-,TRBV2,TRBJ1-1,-,CASSDDAAFF,TGTGCCAGCAGTGATGATGCGGCTTTCTTT
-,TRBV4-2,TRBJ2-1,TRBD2,CASSQEKGLAGGVSDEQFF,TGTGCCAGCAGCCAAGAAAAGGGACTAGCGGGAGGGGTTTCCGATGAGCAGTTCTTC
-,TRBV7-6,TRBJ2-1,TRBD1,CASSSWGQGVGEQFF,TGTGCCAGCAGCTCATGGGGACAGGGGGTTGGTGAGCAGTTCTTC